The clone carrying this T cell receptor (beta chain) showed up many times. Its specificity is not known. A read error may account for a junction end that differs from germline. This record comes from a study of T-cell reconstitution after alpha-beta-depleted transplantation in children. Overall study findings and caveats: Surviving recipient T cells and intrathymic progenitors accounted for some patients' high TCRbeta diversity at day 60. Several hundred expanded graft clones reportedly were the source of alpha-beta T cells about two months after transplant. The main origin of T-cell counts and diversity one year after transplant was newly produced T cells.

The CDR3 is 16 amino acids. In germline, CDR1 is SGHRS, CDR2 YFSETQ. A TCRbeta library incorporating unique molecular identifiers was prepared. TCRdb independently ran MiXCR on the PCR reads; one entry per CDR3 protein. The sample shows about 300,000 distinct CDR3 sequences, 6.5% to 9% of them seen only once. The sequencing used peripheral blood, collected 360 days after TCRalphabeta/CD19-depleted stem cell transplant. The receptor was isolated from a female patient aged 2-10 years who had a stem cell transplant for Fanconi anemia, so the T cells may come from the graft donor. The rearrangement links TRBV5-1 to TRBJ1-1; a weak D match, TRBD1 (5 bases). CDR3 nucleotides: TGCGCCAGCAGCTTGTCCCCAGGGAGGAGGAACTCTGAAGCTTTCTTT. This encodes CASSLSPGRRNSEAFF.